This T cell receptor (beta chain) was obtained from a study of shared clonotypes between healthy human individuals. Study-wide context: There were three CD4 naive, three CD4 memory, two CD8 naive and one CD8 memory plates per donor.

Notes on this clone: Antigen specificity is unknown.

CDR1 is MDHEN, CDR2 SYDVKM, per germline. The CDR3 has 14 amino acids. J was trimmed by 4 bases and V by 8 bases; bases with no gene match: 8. The authors loaded approximately 220 ng DNA, 27,000 or so T cell genomes, into sorted-subset replicate PCRs. Generated by immunoSEQ multiplex PCR, the TCRdb table keeps only in-frame clones and is missing some. The table shows approximately 620,000 clones, with 95% to 98% occurring only once. General study findings and limits: A handful of donors showed sharing of approximately 5% of naive CD4 clonotypes.

This clonotype originated in a woman between 25 and 40 years old in good health. The chain uses TRBV28 and TRBJ1-3; 7 nucleotides agree with TRBD1. What was sequenced was naive CD4+ T cells sorted from blood. This sample's subset: CD45RA+ positively selected. The CDR3 nucleotides read TGTGCCAGCGCCCCAGGGGGGTCGGGAAACACCATATATTTT. Translation: CASAPGGSGNTIYF.